The 3 T cell receptor beta chains listed next were all sequenced from one sample in a study of technical replicates of blood from a handful of donors. Using immunoSEQ multiplex PCR, the repertoire was profiled, and TCRdb retains in-frame clones only, with some absent. The sample gives 65,000 to 85,000 clones, over 80% of which show up once; roughly 0.27% is in the top ten. Material for sequencing was T cells isolated from PBMCs. The origin of the receptors is a human donor in good health.

The chain combines TRBV5-4 with TRBJ1-1, with 7 positions matching TRBD1. CDR1 and CDR2 (germline): SGHNT, YYREEE (reference sequence). This CDR3 spans 15 amino acids. V dropped 4 bases and J dropped 0; count of bases not matched to a gene: 6. CDR3 nucleotide sequence: TGTGCCAGCAGCCAGCAGGGACAGCTGAACACTGAAGCTTTCTTT. Amino acid sequence: CASSQQGQLNTEAFF.

The chain uses TRBV29-1 and TRBJ1-1; D is unclear. The germline gives CDR1 SQVTM, CDR2 ANQGSEA. CDR3 length equals 12 residues. V was trimmed by 4 bases and J by 0 bases, leaving 6 bases between them. The CDR3 loop is CSVVSVNTEAFF. CDR3 sequence (DNA): TGCAGCGTTGTGAGTGTGAACACTGAAGCTTTCTTT.

V usage is TRBV27 and J usage is TRBJ2-2; the match to TRBD2 covers 9 bases. V was clipped by 5 bases and J by 4 bases; unmatched bases: 11. Looked up from germline, CDR1 is MNHEY and CDR2 is SMNVEV (reference sequence). The CDR3 is 17 residues long. The DNA for the CDR3 is TGTGCCAGCAGTCTCCCGGCGGGAGGGCCGGGCACCGGGGAGCTGTTTTTT. Residues: CASSLPAGGPGTGELFF.